The present TCR beta chain was sequenced within a study of blood T cell repertoires in COVID-19. Study-level background: PBMCs, B-cell-depleted T cells, or T cells provided the cDNA or gDNA that made up the material.

V dropped 6 bases and J dropped 6; count of bases not matched to a gene: 7. There are 14 residues in the CDR3. The germline gives CDR1 MNHEY, CDR2 SMNVEV (reference sequence). This clone was seen a handful of times. Authors' analysis steps: Nucleated cell number was recorded as an estimate derived from reference gene primer amplification. The protocol was immunoSEQ multiplex PCR, while the TCRdb copy is restricted to in-frame clones and leaves out a portion. That table gives V, J and clone size, and the DNA gave D and trimming. The sample holds over 200,000 clones, approximately 89% seen once. People in the exposed group encountered a COVID-19 case within 2 weeks before entering the study.

The TCR was taken from a woman aged 25 to 39 who had been exposed to COVID-19. This rearrangement joins TRBV27 to TRBJ2-2; 7 bases map to TRBD1. Sequenced input: PBMCs or T cells enriched from blood (not recorded which). This CDR3 reads CASRTGVGAGELFF. The DNA of the CDR3 is TGTGCCAGCAGAACAGGGGTCGGGGCCGGGGAGCTGTTTTTT.